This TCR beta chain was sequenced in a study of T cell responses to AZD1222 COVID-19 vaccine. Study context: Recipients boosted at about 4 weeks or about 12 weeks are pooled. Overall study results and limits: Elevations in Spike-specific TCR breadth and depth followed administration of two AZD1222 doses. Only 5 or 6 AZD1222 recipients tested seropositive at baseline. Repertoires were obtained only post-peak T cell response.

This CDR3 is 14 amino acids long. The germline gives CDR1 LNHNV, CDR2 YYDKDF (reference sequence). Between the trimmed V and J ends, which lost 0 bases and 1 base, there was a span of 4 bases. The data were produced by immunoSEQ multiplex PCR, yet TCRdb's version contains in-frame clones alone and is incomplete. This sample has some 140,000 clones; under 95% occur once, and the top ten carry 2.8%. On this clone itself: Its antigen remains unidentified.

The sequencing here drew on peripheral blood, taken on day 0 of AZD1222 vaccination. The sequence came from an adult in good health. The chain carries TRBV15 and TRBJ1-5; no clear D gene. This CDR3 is CATSRDVSNQPQHF. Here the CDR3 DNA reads TGTGCCACCAGCAGAGATGTAAGCAATCAGCCCCAGCATTTT.